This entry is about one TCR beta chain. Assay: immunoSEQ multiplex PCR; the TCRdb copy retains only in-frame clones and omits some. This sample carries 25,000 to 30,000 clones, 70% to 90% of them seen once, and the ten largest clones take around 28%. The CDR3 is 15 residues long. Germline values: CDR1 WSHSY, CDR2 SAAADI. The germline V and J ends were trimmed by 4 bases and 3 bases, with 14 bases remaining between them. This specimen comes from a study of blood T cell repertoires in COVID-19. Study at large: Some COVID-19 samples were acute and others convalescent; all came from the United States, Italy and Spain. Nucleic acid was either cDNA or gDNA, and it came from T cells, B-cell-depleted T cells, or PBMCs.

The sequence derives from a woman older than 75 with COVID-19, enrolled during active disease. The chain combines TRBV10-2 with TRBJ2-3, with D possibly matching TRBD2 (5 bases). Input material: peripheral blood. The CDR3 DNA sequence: TGCGCCAGCAGTGGGCCGCCGGGGAGAACAGATACGCAGTATTTT. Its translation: CASSGPPGRTDTQYF.